This T cell receptor beta chain was captured in a study of monozygotic twins with inflammatory bowel disease. TCRdb reprocessed the 5' RACE reads; each CDR3 protein has one entry and no DNA is given. This table lists some 170,000 distinct CDR3 sequences. The CDR3 is 13 residues long. Germline V gene data show CDR1 as LNHDA and CDR2 as SQIVND (reference sequence). This sequence was found in a human donor with ulcerative colitis or Crohn's disease, or a healthy co-twin of an affected twin (not recorded which). Sequences were obtained from blood. The V call is TRBV19, the J call TRBJ1-1. The CDR3 loop is CASSIGRENEAFF.